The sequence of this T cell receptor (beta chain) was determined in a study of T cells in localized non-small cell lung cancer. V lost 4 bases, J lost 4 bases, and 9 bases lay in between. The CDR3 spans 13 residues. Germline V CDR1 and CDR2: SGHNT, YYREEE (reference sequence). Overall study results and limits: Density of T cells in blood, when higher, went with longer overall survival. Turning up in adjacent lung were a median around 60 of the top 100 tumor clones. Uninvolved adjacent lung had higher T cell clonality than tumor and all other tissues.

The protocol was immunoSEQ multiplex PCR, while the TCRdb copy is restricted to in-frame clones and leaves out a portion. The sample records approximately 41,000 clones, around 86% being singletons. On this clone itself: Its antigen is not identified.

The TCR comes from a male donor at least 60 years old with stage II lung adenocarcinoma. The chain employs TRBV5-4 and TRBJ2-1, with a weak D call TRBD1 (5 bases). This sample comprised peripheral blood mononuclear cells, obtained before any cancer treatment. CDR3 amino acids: CASSQTAYNEQFF. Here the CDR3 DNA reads TGTGCCAGCAGCCAGACAGCATACAATGAGCAGTTCTTC.